This T cell receptor (beta chain) was obtained from a study of cytomegalovirus exposure and HLA in healthy donors. Study-level background: In an earlier analysis, 95 million to 140 million unique TCR beta sequences were found from 150 million to 200 million T cells. General study results and limits: A list of around 150 TCR beta chains associated with cytomegalovirus was given. A later analysis found TCR association rates differed by HLA locus, highest for DRB1 and lowest for HLA-C.

With respect to this clone: Its matching antigen is unknown.

Germline V gene lookup returns CDR1 LNHNV and CDR2 YYDKDF (reference sequence). Trimming took off 0 bases at V and 3 bases at J, with 15 bases between the two ends. There are 16 residues in the CDR3. The primer mix had 60 Vbeta and 13 Jbeta primers. Repertoires were generated with immunoSEQ multiplex PCR, while TCRdb's copy carries only in-frame clones and drops some. There are some 120,000 clones in the sample; 65% to 85% occur only once, and about 0.22% lies in the top ten. Sequenced material: PBMCs. This chain joins TRBV15 and TRBJ2-7; D possibly corresponds to TRBD2 (5 bases). This clonotype was obtained from a man aged 50-59 years in good health and CMV-seronegative. Here the CDR3 reads CATSRDRAGQVYEQYF. Here the CDR3 DNA reads TGTGCCACCAGCAGAGATCGGGCGGGCCAGGTCTACGAGCAGTACTTC.